This passage covers 27 T cell receptor beta chains from one sample sequenced in a study of blood T cell repertoires in COVID-19. Produced via immunoSEQ multiplex PCR; TCRdb's table is partial and in-frame only. The repertoire holds just over 250,000 clones, with over 80% as singletons. Sequencing used peripheral blood. Receptor source: a woman in her seventies with COVID-19, enrolled during active disease.

The chain is built from TRBV19 and TRBJ2-3, with 7 bases matching TRBD1. The V segment lost 5 bases and the J segment 2 bases; nucleotides outside the gene matches: 4. Looked up from germline, CDR1 is LNHDA and CDR2 is SQIVND (reference sequence). This CDR3 has 14 amino acids. CDR3 loop: CASSLGQSTDTQYF. The CDR3 DNA sequence: TGTGCCAGTAGTCTGGGACAGTCCACAGATACGCAGTATTTT.

V gene TRBV6-5 combines with J gene TRBJ1-6, with 9 bases aligning to TRBD1. Trimming removed 10 bases from V and 6 bases from J; junction bases left unmatched: 10. Germline loops: CDR1 MNHEY, CDR2 SVGAGI. This CDR3 is 15 amino acids long. The CDR3 is CATEAGTGINSPLHF. In nucleotides, the CDR3 is TGTGCCACCGAAGCCGGGACAGGGATTAATTCACCCCTCCACTTT.

The chain has TRBV11-2 and TRBJ1-2; 7 nucleotides line up with TRBD1. Germline V CDR1 and CDR2: SGHAT, FQNNGV. CDR3 size: 16 residues. Trimming cost V 1 base and J 1 base; bases outside gene matches: 6. CDR3 sequence (DNA): TGTGCCAGCAGCTTAGGGAGGGGGCAATTTAACTATGGCTACACCTTC. Translating it yields CASSLGRGQFNYGYTF.

This clone was seen once. The rearrangement joins TRBV4-2 to TRBJ2-1; 7 bases are a match to TRBD2. The CDR3 spans 15 residues. The germline CDR1 and CDR2 sequences are LGHNA and YNFKEQ. V was clipped by 6 bases and J by 3 bases; unmatched bases: 8. This chain's CDR3 is CASRPGERGYNEQFF. The CDR3 DNA reads as TGTGCCAGCAGACCCGGGGAGCGGGGCTACAATGAGCAGTTCTTC.

CDR3 DNA sequence: TGTGCCATAGGGACTAGGGAATTTGATACGCAGTATTTT. Protein: CAIGTREFDTQYF. The chain has TRBV10-3 and TRBJ2-3; 8 bases fit TRBD2. The V and J ends lost 9 bases and 6 bases, in that order; junction bases with no gene match: 8. The CDR3 has 13 amino acids. The V gene's germline CDR1 is ENHRY and CDR2 SYGVKD.

This chain uses TRBV28 with TRBJ1-4, with D possibly being TRBD1 (5 bases). The CDR3 runs to 16 residues. Trimming stripped 3 bases from V and 4 bases from J, with 15 bases between. Germline V gene sequence: CDR1 MDHEN, CDR2 SYDVKM. In DNA form, the CDR3 reads TGTGCCAGCAGTTTCGCCCGCGGGGCGGGTAATGAAAAACTGTTTTTT. Translated: CASSFARGAGNEKLFF.

About this clone itself: The CDR3 ends on some other residue instead of the conserved phenylalanine or tryptophan, so this is likely a read error. Because the CDR3's place on the DNA is in doubt, the DNA is left out and the CDR3 is given as listed by TCRdb. This sequence joins TRBV20-1 and TRBJ1-2; TRBD1, the D gene given by the table, was not confirmed from the DNA. Germline values: CDR1 DFQATT, CDR2 SNEGSKA (reference sequence). The CDR3 is made up of 8 amino acids, end residues included. The CDR3 loop reads CSAGRTGL.

The rearrangement joins TRBV4-2 to TRBJ2-2, with 8 positions matching TRBD1. CDR1 and CDR2 from the germline V gene are LGHNA and YNFKEQ. The V segment lost 4 bases and the J segment 6 bases; nucleotides outside the gene matches: 10. This CDR3 contains 16 residues. For the CDR3, the DNA is TGTGCCAGCAGCCTGACAGGGGCGCCCGGGTCCGGGGAGCTGTTTTTT. This gives the protein CASSLTGAPGSGELFF.

V usage is TRBV7-9 and J usage is TRBJ2-7; 10 positions match TRBD2. The CDR3 is 15 amino acids. Germline loops: CDR1 SEHNR, CDR2 FQNEAQ (reference sequence). Trimming cost V 2 bases and J 6 bases; bases outside gene matches: 7. The CDR3 reads CASSLIGLAVLEQYF. The CDR3 DNA reads as TGTGCCAGCAGCTTAATCGGACTAGCGGTCCTCGAGCAGTACTTC.

The chain carries TRBV7-3 and TRBJ2-1; 13 positions agree with TRBD2. V lost 5 bases and J lost 3; bases outside the gene matches: 1. Germline CDR1 and CDR2: SGHTA and FQGTGA. This CDR3 is 15 amino acids long. CDR3 in DNA: TGTGCCAGCAGCCGGACTAGCGGGAGCTACAATGAGCAGTTCTTC. It codes for CASSRTSGSYNEQFF.

The gene calls are TRBV10-3 and TRBJ2-3; D is perhaps TRBD2 (5 bases). The V end was cut by 2 bases, the J end by 0 bases, with 6 bases between. The CDR3 runs 14 residues. The germline gives CDR1 ENHRY, CDR2 SYGVKD. The CDR3 DNA is TGTGCCATCAGTGAGGGAGGTAGCACAGATACGCAGTATTTT. Translating gives CAISEGGSTDTQYF.

This chain connects TRBV27 to TRBJ1-2; D perhaps matches TRBD1 (6 bases). Germline loops: CDR1 MNHEY, CDR2 SMNVEV (reference sequence). The V end lost 3 bases, the J end lost 5 bases, and 10 bases lay between the germline ends. CDR3 length: 13 amino acids. This CDR3 is CASSFRQGYGYTF. The CDR3 nucleotides read TGTGCCAGCAGTTTTCGGCAGGGGTATGGCTACACCTTC.

This clone was recorded once. This chain uses TRBV7-2 with TRBJ2-7; 7 bases fit TRBD1. The CDR3 consists of 14 residues. Germline V gives CDR1 SGHTA, CDR2 FQGNSA. J lost 5 bases, V lost 2 bases, and 6 bases had no gene match. As DNA, the CDR3 is TGTGCCAGCAGCTTAACAGGGGCCACCCACGAGCAGTACTTC. Protein product: CASSLTGATHEQYF.

This clone was observed a single time. V and J are TRBV19 and TRBJ2-3, with D tentatively TRBD2 (5 bases). Looked up from germline, CDR1 is LNHDA and CDR2 is SQIVND (reference sequence). Trimming cost V 5 bases and J 2 bases, with 11 bases left between them. The CDR3 totals 14 residues. The CDR3 DNA reads as TGTGCCAGTAGTCAACGGGGTAACACAGATACGCAGTATTTT. This sequence encodes CASSQRGNTDTQYF.

V gene TRBV28 combines with J gene TRBJ1-1, with 10 bases fitting TRBD1. CDR1 and CDR2 (germline): MDHEN, SYDVKM. The length of the CDR3 is 15 residues. Trimming removed 5 bases from V and 4 bases from J; junction bases left unmatched: 7. CDR3 region: CASSGGDRGSTEAFF. CDR3 in DNA: TGTGCCAGCAGTGGGGGGGACAGGGGAAGCACTGAAGCTTTCTTT.

V gene TRBV2 combines with J gene TRBJ1-2, with D perhaps matching TRBD1 (5 bases). The CDR3 has 15 amino acids. V shed 4 bases and J shed 3 bases, with 15 bases lying between them. CDR1 is SNHLY and CDR2 is FYNNEI in the germline V gene. The CDR3 here is CASSVRTGGDYGYTF. CDR3 in DNA: TGTGCCAGCAGTGTTAGGACTGGAGGGGACTATGGCTACACCTTC.

The chain recombines TRBV29-1 with TRBJ2-5; a possible D gene is TRBD2 (5 bases). Germline V gene sequence: CDR1 SQVTM, CDR2 ANQGSEA. The CDR3 contains 13 residues. Trimming shortened V by 6 bases and J by 5 bases, and 16 bases separated the two germline ends. The CDR3 spells CSVSPLARETQYF. The CDR3 nucleotides are TGCAGCGTGAGTCCGTTAGCGAGGGAGACCCAGTACTTC.

V usage is TRBV5-1 and J usage is TRBJ2-3; TRBD2 matches at 10 bases. CDR3 length: 16 residues. The germline CDR1 and CDR2 sequences are SGHRS and YFSETQ. V shed 4 bases and J 0 bases; nucleotides not matched to a gene: 5. Here the CDR3 DNA reads TGCGCCAGCAGCCACCTAGCGGGAGCTAGCACAGATACGCAGTATTTT. It translates to CASSHLAGASTDTQYF.

The chain employs TRBV19 and TRBJ2-7, with TRBD2 matching over 12 bases. V dropped 5 bases and J dropped 0; count of bases not matched to a gene: 11. The CDR3 length is 18 residues. Germline V CDR1 and CDR2: LNHDA, SQIVND (reference sequence). CDR3 coding DNA: TGTGCCAGTAGTTTAAGGGCGCTAGCGGGAGGGATCTCCTACGAGCAGTACTTC. Translated: CASSLRALAGGISYEQYF.

The rearrangement links TRBV30 to TRBJ1-1; no firm D call. V lost 0 bases and J 5 bases, leaving 7 bases between the germline ends. Per the germline V gene, CDR1 is GTSNPN and CDR2 is SVGIG (reference sequence). The CDR3 runs to 12 residues. This CDR3 is CAWSVGDTEAFF. The CDR3 nucleotides are TGTGCCTGGAGTGTCGGGGATACTGAAGCTTTCTTT. Full variable domain (outside the CDR3, taken from reference TRBV30 and TRBJ1-1): SQTIHQWPATLVQPVGSPLSLECTVEGTSNPNLYWYRQAAGRGLQLLFYSVGIGQISSEVPQNLSASRPQDRQFILSSKKLLLSDSGFYLCAWSVGDTEAFFGQGTRLTVV.

This rearrangement joins TRBV19 to TRBJ2-7; 10 bases match TRBD1. This CDR3 region has 14 residues. Germline V lookup: CDR1 LNHDA, CDR2 SQIVND (reference sequence). V lost 7 bases, J lost 4 bases, and 7 bases stayed unmatched. CDR3 residues: CASTPRTGGYEQYF. CDR3 in DNA: TGTGCCAGTACCCCCCGGACAGGGGGGTACGAGCAGTACTTC. Using reference TRBV19 and TRBJ2-7 for the parts outside the CDR3, the full variable domain is DGGITQSPKYLFRKEGQNVTLSCEQNLNHDAMYWYRQDPGQGLRLIYYSQIVNDFQKGDIAEGYSVSREKKESFPLTVTSAQKNPTAFYLCASTPRTGGYEQYFGPGTRLTVT.

V usage is TRBV6-2 or TRBV6-3 and J usage is TRBJ2-1; 7 bases agree with TRBD2. Per the germline V gene, CDR1 is MNHEY and CDR2 is SVGEGT. There are 16 residues in the CDR3. V lost 5 bases and J lost 0; bases outside the gene matches: 7. CDR3 nucleotides: TGTGCCAGCAGTACTCTAGCGGCCCGCTCCTACAATGAGCAGTTCTTC. Amino acids: CASSTLAARSYNEQFF.

CDR3 sequence: CASIGSGQHTEAFF. The CDR3 DNA follows: TGTGCCAGCATCGGGTCGGGACAGCACACTGAAGCTTTCTTT. This chain connects TRBV27 to TRBJ1-1; 7 bases fit TRBD1. The germline V gene has CDR1 MNHEY and CDR2 SMNVEV (reference sequence). V was clipped by 7 bases and J by 3 bases; unmatched bases: 8. The CDR3 is made up of 14 amino acids.

The V and J genes are TRBV6-2 or TRBV6-3 and TRBJ1-1; 11 bases map to TRBD1. V was clipped by 4 bases and J by 4 bases; unmatched bases: 5. This CDR3 spans 15 amino acids. Looked up from germline, CDR1 is MNHEY and CDR2 is SVGEGT. DNA for the CDR3: TGTGCCAGCAGTTTAGCCGGGACAGGGGGCACTGAAGCTTTCTTT. Protein: CASSLAGTGGTEAFF.

This rearrangement joins TRBV19 to TRBJ1-5; the D gene is possibly TRBD1 (6 bases). This CDR3 comprises 15 residues. Deletions cut 8 bases from V and 7 bases from J, with 21 bases between. Looked up from germline, CDR1 is LNHDA and CDR2 is SQIVND (reference sequence). The CDR3 reads CASGQSPGGFQPQHF. The CDR3 region has the DNA TGTGCCAGTGGACAGTCCCCTGGGGGATTCCAGCCCCAGCATTTT. The full variable domain, completed using reference TRBV19 and TRBJ1-5, is DGGITQSPKYLFRKEGQNVTLSCEQNLNHDAMYWYRQDPGQGLRLIYYSQIVNDFQKGDIAEGYSVSREKKESFPLTVTSAQKNPTAFYLCASGQSPGGFQPQHFGDGTRLSIL.

The chain links TRBV2 to TRBJ1-2; 7 positions agree with TRBD1. The CDR3 extends over 13 amino acids. V lost 6 bases and J lost 2; bases outside the gene matches: 3. Germline CDR1 is SNHLY and CDR2 is FYNNEI. The CDR3 DNA reads as TGTGCCAGCAGCTTGGACAGGAACTATGGCTACACCTTC. Residues: CASSLDRNYGYTF.

There are a few counts of this clone. J is TRBJ2-1 and V is TRBV11-2; 8 bases agree with TRBD1. This CDR3 comprises 20 residues. Unmatched junction bases numbered 19, after V lost 0 bases and J lost 6 bases. CDR1 SGHAT and CDR2 FQNNGV come from the germline V gene. DNA for the CDR3: TGTGCCAGCAGCTTAGACAGGGGGCGACCACTATCCCCAGGTCCCAATGAGCAGTTCTTC. Its protein is CASSLDRGRPLSPGPNEQFF.